Listed below are T cell receptor beta chains from one sample, sequenced in a study of T cell clones after liver transplantation. Produced via immunoSEQ multiplex PCR; TCRdb's table is partial and in-frame only. Among 45,000 to 60,000 clones listed, approximately 87% were seen once. Sample: CD8+ T cells from blood, taken 12 months after liver transplant. These receptors all come from a human patient who received a liver transplant. The graft donor may have contributed some T cells. Both conserved end residues are trimmed from each CDR3.

v_call	cdr3_aa
TRBV9	ASSASEGWYGYT
TRBV5-1	ASSLLVSLKGSTGELF
TRBV10-2	ASSELGLAEENEQF
TRBV7-9	ASSLARRELRRGETQY
TRBV7-9	ASSLGEAGGRNYGYT
TRBV7-9	ASSLTSGTGYNEQF
TRBV9	ASSGGRYSTDTQY
TRBV27	ASSLQGQSYEQY
TRBV11-3	ASSLDLNEQF
TRBV27	ASMGGPYEQY
TRBV27	ASSGNSNQPQH
TRBV6-5	ASSYPGLYNEQF
TRBV19	ASSIVSGPYNEQF
TRBV4-1	ASSLGGSSNEKLF
TRBV28	ASTTTGTSGNEQF
TRBV5-1	ASSATGGLAKNIQY
TRBV7-8	ASSKQGEYTEAF
TRBV6-1	ASSETGPGDEQY
TRBV6-7	ASSYLDRAPREQY
TRBV9	ASSVVEGAVGNTGELF
TRBV9	ASSPRDSTLVNEQF
TRBV18	ASSLGKTEAF
TRBV4-1	ASSHRDRGSGELF
TRBV11-2	ASSLTSGEKGETQY
TRBV27	ASSLSMWGEQH
TRBV4-1	ASSHTYRGQLNTEAF
TRBV10-3	AISPDGVSNQPQH
TRBV19	ASSIGFETGPRGTEAF
TRBV7-2	ASSATSGWAYEQY
TRBV14	ASSSPGHMNTEAF
TRBV6-1	ASLNRGTGGDTQY
TRBV28	ASSPEGGTIYNEQF
TRBV7-9	ASKEGSGNTIY
TRBV9	ASSEDGRAAGELF
TRBV5-1	ASSSGTGGWGGEQY
TRBV7-8	ASSDGTSGSYEQY
TRBV27	ASSPSKYYGYT
TRBV19	ASRAAGDNEQF
TRBV27	ASSLWTSGYEQY